Each of the 8 T cell receptor beta chains below was sequenced from the same sample in a study of cytomegalovirus exposure and HLA in healthy donors. A multiplex PCR was run with 60 Vbeta primers and 13 Jbeta primers. This table comes from immunoSEQ multiplex PCR, and its TCRdb copy is limited to in-frame clones, with some not included. The sample has about 100,000 clones; 75% are singletons. The specimen sequenced was PBMCs. These receptors all stem from a woman under 30 in good health and CMV-seropositive.

Written as DNA, the CDR3 is TGTGCCAGTAGTCGCCAGGGAGCTAGACTAGCGGGATTCTACAATGAGCAGTTCTTC. Protein sequence: CASSRQGARLAGFYNEQFF. This chain links TRBV19 with TRBJ2-1, with 11 bases identical to TRBD2. CDR3 size: 19 residues. V lost 5 bases to trimming and J lost 3 bases; unmatched junction nucleotides: 15. CDR1 and CDR2 (germline): LNHDA, SQIVND (reference sequence). Full variable domain (remainder filled in from reference TRBV19 and TRBJ2-1): DGGITQSPKYLFRKEGQNVTLSCEQNLNHDAMYWYRQDPGQGLRLIYYSQIVNDFQKGDIAEGYSVSREKKESFPLTVTSAQKNPTAFYLCASSRQGARLAGFYNEQFFGPGTRLTVL.

V is TRBV5-8 and J is TRBJ2-1, with 7 nucleotides matching TRBD2. The CDR3 contains 17 residues. V was pared by 0 bases and J by 0 bases, with 6 bases of the junction left unmatched. Germline lookup yields CDR1 SGHTS and CDR2 YDEGEE. The chain's CDR3 is CASSLGGGLYSYNEQFF. The CDR3 DNA reads TGTGCCAGCAGCTTGGGGGGGGGACTATACTCCTACAATGAGCAGTTCTTC. The full variable domain, rest sourced from reference TRBV5-8 and TRBJ2-1, is EAGVTQSPTHLIKTRGQQATLRCSPISGHTSVYWYQQALGLGLQFLLWYDEGEERNRGNFPPRFSGRQFPNYSSELNVNALELEDSALYLCASSLGGGLYSYNEQFFGPGTRLTVL.

This chain joins TRBV6-5 and TRBJ2-5, with a possible D match to TRBD2 (6 bases). The CDR3 has 15 residues. The germline V and J ends were trimmed by 5 bases and 2 bases, with 15 bases remaining between them. Per germline, CDR1 MNHEY and CDR2 SVGAGI. The CDR3 here is CASSQSGSRQETQYF. In nucleotides, the CDR3 is TGTGCCAGCAGTCAATCCGGGAGTCGGCAAGAGACCCAGTACTTC.

The chain uses TRBV19 and TRBJ1-1, with TRBD1 matching 8 bases. CDR1 LNHDA and CDR2 SQIVND come from the germline V gene (reference sequence). This CDR3 is 14 amino acids long. Trimming took 3 bases from V and 4 from J; bases not matched to a gene: 4. The CDR3 protein is CASSINGQGTEAFF. CDR3 sequence (DNA): TGTGCCAGTAGTATCAATGGACAGGGCACTGAAGCTTTCTTT.

The V and J genes are TRBV6-1 and TRBJ2-5, with 8 bases identical to TRBD2. Trimming took 4 bases from V and 2 from J; bases not matched to a gene: 12. CDR1 MNHNS and CDR2 SASEGT come from the germline V gene. This CDR3 comprises 17 residues. CDR3 region: CASSVPPLAGLQETQYF. The CDR3 DNA reads TGTGCCAGCAGTGTACCTCCCTTAGCGGGACTACAAGAGACCCAGTACTTC.

The chain couples TRBV2 to TRBJ2-7; possible D gene TRBD2, 6 bases. Per the germline V gene, CDR1 is SNHLY and CDR2 is FYNNEI. Trimming stripped 10 bases from V and 5 bases from J, with 15 bases between. This CDR3 comprises 12 residues. The CDR3 DNA follows: TGTGCCACCGGGGGTGCCCGCAACGAGCAGTACTTC. It codes for CATGGARNEQYF.

The chain has TRBV19 and TRBJ2-1; 12 nucleotides agree with TRBD2. The CDR3 has 17 residues. V dropped 5 bases and J dropped 2; count of bases not matched to a gene: 7. Germline CDR1 reads LNHDA; CDR2 reads SQIVND (reference sequence). The CDR3 here is CASSLRLAGVAYNEQFF. The CDR3, as DNA: TGTGCCAGTAGTCTCAGACTAGCGGGAGTGGCCTACAATGAGCAGTTCTTC. The full variable domain, in which reference TRBV19 and TRBJ2-1 provide the parts outside the CDR3, is DGGITQSPKYLFRKEGQNVTLSCEQNLNHDAMYWYRQDPGQGLRLIYYSQIVNDFQKGDIAEGYSVSREKKESFPLTVTSAQKNPTAFYLCASSLRLAGVAYNEQFFGPGTRLTVL.

CDR3 DNA: TGTGCCAGCAGCTTAGTGGGGGACAGGGGTAACACCATATATTTT. It translates to CASSLVGDRGNTIYF. This sequence joins TRBV7-2 and TRBJ1-3; 10 nucleotides line up with TRBD1. CDR1 is SGHTA, CDR2 FQGNSA, per germline. This CDR3 is 15 amino acids long. J lost 7 bases, V lost 1 base, and 4 bases had no gene match. Based on the CDR3 plus reference TRBV7-2 and TRBJ1-3, the full variable domain is GAGVSQSPSNKVTEKGKDVELRCDPISGHTALYWYRQSLGQGLEFLIYFQGNSAPDKSGLPSDRFSAERTGGSVSTLTIQRTQQEDSAVYLCASSLVGDRGNTIYFGEGSWLTVV.